This TCR beta chain was captured in a study of T cell responses to AZD1222 COVID-19 vaccine. TCRdb's table, derived via immunoSEQ multiplex PCR, lists solely in-frame clones and lacks some. The repertoire has 100,000 to 150,000 clones, more than 80% of them found once; the top ten carry 4.4%. CDR3 length: 16 residues. Germline assignment: CDR1 LNHDA and CDR2 SQIVND (reference sequence). The germline V and J ends were trimmed by 5 bases and 0 bases, with 14 bases remaining between them. Overall study findings and caveats: At 160-218 and 743-854, vaccine-associated CD4 TCRs were dominant, and they spanned spike. Two AZD1222 doses significantly raised spike-specific TCR breadth and depth over controls.

This clone came up once. Its specificity is not known. This TCR derives from an adult who received the AZD1222 COVID-19 vaccine. This material consisted of peripheral blood, taken 28 days after the second AZD1222 dose. This chain uses TRBV19 with TRBJ1-3; D gene uncertain. CDR3: CASSLRRESSGNTIYF. CDR3 bases: TGTGCCAGTAGTTTAAGACGGGAGAGCTCTGGAAACACCATATATTTT. The full variable domain, rest sourced from reference TRBV19 and TRBJ1-3, is DGGITQSPKYLFRKEGQNVTLSCEQNLNHDAMYWYRQDPGQGLRLIYYSQIVNDFQKGDIAEGYSVSREKKESFPLTVTSAQKNPTAFYLCASSLRRESSGNTIYFGEGSWLTVV.